A selection of T cell receptor beta chains follows, all from one sample in a study of blood T cell repertoires in COVID-19. Profiling relied on immunoSEQ multiplex PCR, and the TCRdb table lists in-frame clones only, not all of them. Of some 320,000 clones in the sample, about nine tenths were seen once. Sequences were obtained from PBMCs or T cells enriched from blood (not recorded which). The receptors here all came from a man between 60 and 70 years old who had recovered from COVID-19. Each CDR3 is given with its conserved first and last residue. A D gene is named only where the DNA matches it firmly. Expanded clones are given a class, and other clones once, few, many or no size at all.

>TRBJ1-4|TRBD1|TRBV6-5|NA
TGTGCCAGCAACAGGCAGGGGGCGACTAATGAAAAACTGTTTTTT
CASNRQGATNEKLFF
>TRBJ2-2|TRBD2|TRBV4-3|NA
TGCGCCAGCAGCCTAACCAGGGAAGCGGGAGTAGTCGGGGAGCTGTTTTTT
CASSLTREAGVVGELFF
>TRBJ1-5|TRBD1|TRBV5-1|NA
TGCGCCAGCAGCTTGGAGGACAGGGGTACTAATCAGCCCCAGCATTTT
CASSLEDRGTNQPQHF
>TRBJ1-1|TRBD1|TRBV27|NA
TGTGCCAGCAGTTCCACAGGGGGCGAAACTGAAGCTTTCTTT
CASSSTGGETEAFF
>TRBJ1-2|TRBD1|TRBV24-1|NA
TGTGCCACCAGTGATTTAAGGAGGGGGCGAGGCTACACCTTC
CATSDLRRGRGYTF
>TRBJ1-2|TRBD1|TRBV20-1|few
TGCAGTGCTAGTGCGGACAGGGAACTTTTGGGCTACACCTTC
CSASADRELLGYTF
>TRBJ2-3|TRBD2|TRBV4-2|once
TGTGCCAGCAGCCTTCGCGGGACTAGCGGCTTCACAGATACGCAGTATTTT
CASSLRGTSGFTDTQYF
>TRBJ1-1|NA|TRBV6-1|NA
TGTGCCAGCAGTGAAGCGATCCGAGGGTACAGTGAAGCTTTCTTT
CASSEAIRGYSEAFF
>TRBJ1-5|TRBD1|TRBV19|few
TGTGCCAGTAGCACGGACAGGGGGCTTTTTCAGCCCCAGCATTTT
CASSTDRGLFQPQHF
>TRBJ2-2|TRBD2|TRBV7-2|NA
TGTGCCAGCAGCAACCCACTAGCGGGCCCGAACACCGGGGAGCTGTTTTTT
CASSNPLAGPNTGELFF
>TRBJ1-1|TRBD1|TRBV2|NA
TGTGCCAGCGATAGACAGGGGGCCACTGAAGCTTTCTTT
CASDRQGATEAFF
>TRBJ1-6|NA|TRBV6-5|few
TGTGCCAGCAAGGGACCGGGGGGACCCCTCCACTTT
CASKGPGGPLHF
>TRBJ1-1|NA|TRBV19|NA
TGTGCCAGTAGTCTCTGGACTGACAACACTGAAGCTTTCTTT
CASSLWTDNTEAFF
>TRBJ1-1|TRBD1|TRBV28|NA
TGTGCCAGCAGTTTTTACGTCGGACAGGGGGGAACTGAAGCTTTCTTT
CASSFYVGQGGTEAFF
>TRBJ2-2|NA|TRBV5-1|once
TGCGCCAGCAGCTCTGGCTCCAACACCGGGGAGCTGTTTTTT
CASSSGSNTGELFF
>TRBJ2-3|TRBD2|TRBV7-6|NA
TGTGCCAGCAGCTTAGGTTTCGGGGGGAGTGCAGATACGCAGTATTTT
CASSLGFGGSADTQYF
>TRBJ2-3|NA|TRBV5-1|NA
TGCGCCAGCAGGGACACCACTAGCACAGATACGCAGTATTTT
CASRDTTSTDTQYF
>TRBJ2-3|TRBD2|TRBV19|NA
TGTGCCAGTGGTATAGGTGGGGGGGCAGATACGCAGTATTTT
CASGIGGGADTQYF
>TRBJ2-1|NA|TRBV21-1|NA
TGTGCCAGCGAACGGCTAGCGGGATTGCAGTTCTTC
CASERLAGLQFF
>TRBJ1-3|NA|TRBV4-1|NA
TGCGCCAGCAGCCAAACAGGAAACACCATATATTTT
CASSQTGNTIYF
>TRBJ2-1|TRBD2|TRBV7-3|NA
TGTGCCAGCAGCCAAACTAGCGGACCCTACAATGAGCAGTTCTTC
CASSQTSGPYNEQFF
>TRBJ2-1|NA|TRBV19|NA
TGTGCCAGTACGCGCAGGGTTACAAACAATGAGCAGTTCTTC
CASTRRVTNNEQFF
>TRBJ2-5|NA|TRBV2|NA
TGTGCCAGCAGTGTAAGCGGAGGGGCAATTAATCTCCAAGAGACCCAGTACTTC
CASSVSGGAINLQETQYF
>TRBJ2-3|NA|TRBV5-1|NA
TGCGCCAGCGGACCCAAACAGGCCTCGACAGATACGCAGTATTTT
CASGPKQASTDTQYF
>TRBJ2-7|TRBD1|TRBV5-4|NA
TGTGCCAGCAGCCCGGGGTACAGGGGACCCTACGAGCAGTACTTC
CASSPGYRGPYEQYF
>TRBJ1-5|NA|TRBV30|NA
TGTGCCTGGAGTTTCCAAGAGGGCTGGCAGCCCCAGCATTTT
CAWSFQEGWQPQHF
>TRBJ2-2|NA|TRBV5-1|NA
TGCGCCAGCACAAAATATCGGGACACGAACACCGGGGAGCTGTTTTTT
CASTKYRDTNTGELFF
>TRBJ1-6|NA|TRBV7-8|NA
TGTGCCAGCAGCCAACTAGCCGATCGTGGTTCACCCCTCCACTTT
CASSQLADRGSPLHF
>TRBJ2-1|TRBD2|TRBV28|few
TGTGCCAGCAGACCGGGACTATGGGGTGAGCAGTTCTTC
CASRPGLWGEQFF
>TRBJ2-3|TRBD1|TRBV5-1|NA
TGCGCCAGCAGCCCGGGGACAGGTGGAGATACGCAGTATTTT
CASSPGTGGDTQYF
>TRBJ2-1|NA|TRBV6-2/TRBV6-3|NA
TGTGCCAGCAGCCACAGGGACAATGAGCAGTTCTTC
CASSHRDNEQFF
>TRBJ2-3|NA|TRBV3-1/TRBV3-2|NA
TGTGCCAGCAGCCAAGTACTCGGGAGTCCCACAGATACGCAGTATTTT
CASSQVLGSPTDTQYF
>TRBJ2-5|TRBD2|TRBV9|once
TGTGCCAGCAGCCCCCTGGGGGGGGGTGCCAATCGGTACTTC
CASSPLGGGANRYF
>TRBJ1-1|NA|TRBV6-1|once
TGTGCCAGCAGTGACGCAGGGAGGGCAAGGACTGAAGCTTTCTTT
CASSDAGRARTEAFF
>TRBJ1-5|TRBD1|TRBV6-5|NA
TGTGCCAGCAGTACGACAGGGGGTACCAATCAGCCCCAGCATTTT
CASSTTGGTNQPQHF
>TRBJ2-2|NA|TRBV6-2/TRBV6-3|NA
TGTGCCAGCAGTTACTGGGGACACACGAACACCGGGGAGCTGTTTTTT
CASSYWGHTNTGELFF
>TRBJ2-5|NA|TRBV2|NA
TGTGCCAGCAGTCAGGGATTGTTAGAGACCCAGTACTTC
CASSQGLLETQYF
>TRBJ2-1|TRBD1|TRBV5-1|NA
TGCGCCAGCAGCACGGGACAGGGGGCCGGATACAATGAGCAGTTCTTC
CASSTGQGAGYNEQFF
>TRBJ1-1|NA|TRBV11-2|once
TGTGCCAGCAGCTTACAGGAGGCCACTGAAGCTTTCTTT
CASSLQEATEAFF
>TRBJ2-1|NA|TRBV9|NA
TGTGCCAGCAGCGTAATGGCGGGGACGACCTACAATGAGCAGTTCTTC
CASSVMAGTTYNEQFF
>TRBJ2-7|TRBD2|TRBV6-5|NA
TGTGCCAGCAGTAATAGCGGGAGGGACGGCTACGAGCAGTACTTC
CASSNSGRDGYEQYF
>TRBJ2-1|NA|TRBV24-1|NA
TGTGCCACCAGTGACCGACTAGTGGGTGAGCAGTTCTTC
CATSDRLVGEQFF